A selection of T cell receptor beta chains follows, all from one sample in a study of T cell changes during pregnancy in multiple sclerosis. Clones were read by immunoSEQ multiplex PCR, and TCRdb kept only the in-frame ones, dropping some. The sample consists of 40,000 to 50,000 clones, roughly nine tenths of them appearing once. Sample: CD8+ T cells from peripheral blood mononuclear cells, taken after pregnancy. All receptors derive from a female donor with multiple sclerosis, enrolled in a pregnancy study. Each CDR3 is given with its conserved first and last residue. D genes are given only for firm matches. Clone size is given for some rows only: seen once, a few or many times, or a class if the clone is expanded.

TRBJ2-4 NA NA TRBV2 CASRGNYGLFQYF TGTGCCAGCAGGGGCAACTATGGACTGTTTCAGTACTTC
TRBJ2-1 NA NA TRBV9 CASSADGDNYNEQFF TGTGCCAGCAGCGCCGACGGGGACAACTACAATGAGCAGTTCTTC
TRBJ1-1 NA TRBD1 TRBV7-8 CASSSGGTGPGTEAFF TGTGCCAGCAGCTCGGGTGGGACAGGGCCGGGGACTGAAGCTTTCTTT
TRBJ2-1 NA NA TRBV30 CAWSFIGSDEQFF TGTGCCTGGAGTTTTATCGGGTCCGATGAGCAGTTCTTC
TRBJ2-4 NA NA TRBV6-5 CASSPRQGGNIQYF TGTGCCAGCAGTCCTCGACAGGGAGGAAACATTCAGTACTTC
TRBJ2-2 NA TRBD2 TRBV7-9 CASSDDSGLAGVTGELFF TGTGCCAGCAGCGATGACTCGGGACTAGCGGGGGTTACCGGGGAGCTGTTTTTT
TRBJ1-1 NA NA TRBV20-1 CSARSNTEAFF TGCAGTGCTAGGTCTAACACTGAAGCTTTCTTT
TRBJ2-3 NA TRBD2 TRBV9 CASNSGTSEDTQYF TGTGCCAGCAATTCCGGGACTAGCGAGGATACGCAGTATTTT
TRBJ1-1 NA NA TRBV10-2 CASSESRQNPNTEAFF TGCGCCAGCAGTGAGTCCCGACAGAACCCGAACACTGAAGCTTTCTTT
TRBJ2-7 NA TRBD1 TRBV11-2 CASSLIPDRGYEQYF TGTGCCAGCAGCTTAATTCCGGACAGGGGCTACGAGCAGTACTTC
TRBJ2-5 NA NA TRBV27 CASSLDRQETQYF TGTGCCAGCAGTTTAGACAGACAAGAGACCCAGTACTTC
TRBJ2-1 NA TRBD2 TRBV4-1 CASSQETSGTSVYNEQFF TGCGCCAGCAGCCAAGAGACCTCCGGGACTAGCGTCTACAATGAGCAGTTCTTC
TRBJ2-3 once TRBD2 TRBV14 CASSTLAGPADTQYF TGTGCCAGCAGCACGCTAGCGGGGCCCGCAGATACGCAGTATTTT
TRBJ2-2 NA NA TRBV27 CASSGGLGGELFF TGTGCCAGCAGTGGGGGGTTAGGCGGGGAGCTGTTTTTT
TRBJ2-7 NA TRBD2 TRBV13 CASSNNPGTSGAYEQYF TGTGCCAGCAGCAATAACCCTGGGACTAGCGGTGCCTACGAGCAGTACTTC
TRBJ1-5 NA NA TRBV7-9 CASSLGTQNQPQHF TGTGCCAGCAGCTTAGGGACACAGAATCAGCCCCAGCATTTT